The sequence of this TCR beta chain was determined in a study of CD8+ T cells in alopecia areata. General study results and limits: TCR sharing was clearer in mice than between patients, perhaps partly owing to patient HLA diversity. For lesional scalp, especially alopecia totalis/universalis, clonality was higher than in normal scalp. Scalp sequencing captures resident alphabeta T cells of normal skin too.

Specified treatment: oral pan-JAK inhibitor, 5-10 mg twice daily. Peripheral blood samples and lesional scalp punch biopsies were obtained from alopecia areata patients. The CDR3 consists of 13 residues. Germline V lookup: CDR1 GTSNPN, CDR2 SVGIG (reference sequence). The V end lost 1 base, the J end lost 8 bases, and 14 bases lay between the germline ends. On this clone: Antigen: not known.

RNA extraction was followed by reverse transcription into cDNA, which acted as the sequencing template. TCRdb's copy holds only in-frame clones and misses some; the assay was immunoSEQ multiplex PCR. The sample gives about 200,000 clones, roughly 64% of which show up once; 5.5% is in the top ten. The chain has TRBV30 and TRBJ1-1; a possible D gene is TRBD1 (5 bases). The TCR was taken from a human donor with alopecia areata. The starting material was CD4+ T cells sorted from blood, obtained at week 24, from a patient treated with tofacitinib. CDR3 residues: CAWSDQGDAEAFF. Written as DNA, the CDR3 is TGTGCCTGGAGTGACCAGGGTGACGCCGAAGCTTTCTTT.